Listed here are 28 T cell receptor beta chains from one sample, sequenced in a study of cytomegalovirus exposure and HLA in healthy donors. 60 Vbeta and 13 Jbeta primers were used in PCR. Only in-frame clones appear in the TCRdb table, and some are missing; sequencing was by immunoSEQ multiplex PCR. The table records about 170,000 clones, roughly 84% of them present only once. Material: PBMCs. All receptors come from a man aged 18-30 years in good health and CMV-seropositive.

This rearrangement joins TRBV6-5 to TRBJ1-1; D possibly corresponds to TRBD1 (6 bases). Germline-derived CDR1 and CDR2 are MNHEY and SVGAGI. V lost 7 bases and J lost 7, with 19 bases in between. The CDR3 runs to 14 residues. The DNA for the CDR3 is TGTGCCAGCACGGCGGAGGGGAGGGGGGGTGAAGCTTTCTTT. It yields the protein CASTAEGRGGEAFF.

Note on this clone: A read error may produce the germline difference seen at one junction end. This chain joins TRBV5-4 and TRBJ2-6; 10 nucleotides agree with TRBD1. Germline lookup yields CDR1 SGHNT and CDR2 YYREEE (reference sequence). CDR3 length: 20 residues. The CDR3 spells CASSRDRGFLGDSGANGLTF. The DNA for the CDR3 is TGTGCCAGCAGCCGGGACAGGGGTTTTCTGGGGGACTCTGGGGCCAACGGCCTGACTTTC.

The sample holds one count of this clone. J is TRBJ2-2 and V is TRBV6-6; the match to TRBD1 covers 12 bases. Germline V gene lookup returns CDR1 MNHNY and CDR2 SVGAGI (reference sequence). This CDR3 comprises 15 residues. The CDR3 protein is CGSGTGGANTGELFF. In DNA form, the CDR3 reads TGTGGGTCCGGGACAGGGGGCGCGAACACCGGGGAGCTGTTTTTT.

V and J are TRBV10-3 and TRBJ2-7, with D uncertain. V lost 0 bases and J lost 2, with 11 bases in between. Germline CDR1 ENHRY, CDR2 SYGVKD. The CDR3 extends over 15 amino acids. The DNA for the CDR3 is TGTGCCATCAGTGAGTCGATAGACACGGCCTACGAGCAGTACTTC. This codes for CAISESIDTAYEQYF.

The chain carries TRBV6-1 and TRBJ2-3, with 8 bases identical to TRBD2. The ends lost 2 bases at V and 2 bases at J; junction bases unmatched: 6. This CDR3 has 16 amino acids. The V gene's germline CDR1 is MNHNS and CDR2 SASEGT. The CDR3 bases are TGTGCCAGCAGTGAAAAAACTAGCGGATTCACAGATACGCAGTATTTT. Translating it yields CASSEKTSGFTDTQYF.

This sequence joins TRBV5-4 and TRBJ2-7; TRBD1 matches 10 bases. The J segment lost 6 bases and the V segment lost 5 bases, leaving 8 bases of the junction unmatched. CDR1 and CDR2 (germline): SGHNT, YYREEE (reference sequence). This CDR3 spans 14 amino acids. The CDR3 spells CASSPGQGSSEQYF. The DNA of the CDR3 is TGTGCCAGCAGTCCGGGACAGGGGTCCAGCGAGCAGTACTTC. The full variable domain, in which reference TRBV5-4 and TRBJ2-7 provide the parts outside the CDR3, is ETGVTQSPTHLIKTRGQQVTLRCSSQSGHNTVSWYQQALGQGPQFIFQYYREEENGRGNFPPRFSGLQFPNYSSELNVNALELDDSALYLCASSPGQGSSEQYFGPGTRLTVT.

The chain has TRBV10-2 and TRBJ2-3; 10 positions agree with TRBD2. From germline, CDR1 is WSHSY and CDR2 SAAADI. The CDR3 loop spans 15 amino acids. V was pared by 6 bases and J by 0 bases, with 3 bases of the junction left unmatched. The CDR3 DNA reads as TGCGCCAGCAGCAAACTAGCGGGGAGCACAGATACGCAGTATTTT. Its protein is CASSKLAGSTDTQYF.

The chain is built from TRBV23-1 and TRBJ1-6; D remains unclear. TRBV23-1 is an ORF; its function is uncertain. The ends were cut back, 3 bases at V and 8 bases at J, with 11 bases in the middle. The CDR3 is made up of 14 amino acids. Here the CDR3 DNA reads TGCGCCAGCAGTCATTATTCTCAGTATTCACCCCTCCACTTT. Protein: CASSHYSQYSPLHF.

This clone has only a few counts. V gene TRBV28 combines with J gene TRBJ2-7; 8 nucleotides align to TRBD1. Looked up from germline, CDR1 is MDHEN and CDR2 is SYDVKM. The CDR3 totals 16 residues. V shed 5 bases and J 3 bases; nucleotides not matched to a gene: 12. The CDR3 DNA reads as TGTGCCAGCAGTCCCGCTTGGACAGGGACGCGCTACGAGCAGTACTTC. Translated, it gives CASSPAWTGTRYEQYF.

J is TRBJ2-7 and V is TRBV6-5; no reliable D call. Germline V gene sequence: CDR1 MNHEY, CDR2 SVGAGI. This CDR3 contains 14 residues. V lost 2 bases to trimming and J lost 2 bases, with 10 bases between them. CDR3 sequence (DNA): TGTGCCAGCAGTTACGAACCCAACACCTACGAGCAGTACTTC. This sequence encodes CASSYEPNTYEQYF.

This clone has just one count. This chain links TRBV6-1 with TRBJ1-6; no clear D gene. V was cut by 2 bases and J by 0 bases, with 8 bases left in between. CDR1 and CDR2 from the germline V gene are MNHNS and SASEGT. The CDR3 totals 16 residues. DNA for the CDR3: TGTGCCAGCAGTGAAAGAATGAGCTCCTATAATTCACCCCTCCACTTT. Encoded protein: CASSERMSSYNSPLHF.

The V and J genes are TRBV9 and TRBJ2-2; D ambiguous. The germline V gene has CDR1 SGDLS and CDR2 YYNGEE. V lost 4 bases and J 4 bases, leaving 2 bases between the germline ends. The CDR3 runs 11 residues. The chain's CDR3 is CASSLTGELFF. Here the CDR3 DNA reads TGTGCCAGCAGCCTCACCGGGGAGCTGTTTTTT. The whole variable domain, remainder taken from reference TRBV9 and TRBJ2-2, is DSGVTQTPKHLITATGQRVTLRCSPRSGDLSVYWYQQSLDQGLQFLIQYYNGEERAKGNILERFSAQQFPDLHSELNLSSLELGDSALYFCASSLTGELFFGEGSRLTVL.

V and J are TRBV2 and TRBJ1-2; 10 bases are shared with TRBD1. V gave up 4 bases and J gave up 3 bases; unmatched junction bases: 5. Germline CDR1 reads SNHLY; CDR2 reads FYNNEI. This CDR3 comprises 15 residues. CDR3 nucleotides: TGTGCCAGCAGTGTAACCGGGACAGGGGACTATGGCTACACCTTC. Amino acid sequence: CASSVTGTGDYGYTF.

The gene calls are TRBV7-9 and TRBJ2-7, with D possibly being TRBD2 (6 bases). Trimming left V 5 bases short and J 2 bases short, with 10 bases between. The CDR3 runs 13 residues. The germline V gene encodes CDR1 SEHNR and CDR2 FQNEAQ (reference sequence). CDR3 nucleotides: TGTGCCAGCAGCACTGGGGGGACCTACGAGCAGTACTTC. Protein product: CASSTGGTYEQYF.

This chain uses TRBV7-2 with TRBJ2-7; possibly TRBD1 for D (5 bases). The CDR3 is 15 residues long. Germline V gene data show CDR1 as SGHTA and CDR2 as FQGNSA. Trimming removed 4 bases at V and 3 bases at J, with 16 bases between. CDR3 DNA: TGTGCCAGCAGCTACGGGCGCCAGGGCGACTACGAGCAGTACTTC. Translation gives CASSYGRQGDYEQYF.

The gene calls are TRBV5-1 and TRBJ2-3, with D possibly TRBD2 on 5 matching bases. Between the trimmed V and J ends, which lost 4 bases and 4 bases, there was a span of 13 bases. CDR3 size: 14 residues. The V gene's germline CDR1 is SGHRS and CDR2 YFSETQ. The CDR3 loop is CASSPTGSADTQYF. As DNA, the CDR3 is TGCGCCAGCAGCCCGACGGGGTCTGCAGATACGCAGTATTTT.

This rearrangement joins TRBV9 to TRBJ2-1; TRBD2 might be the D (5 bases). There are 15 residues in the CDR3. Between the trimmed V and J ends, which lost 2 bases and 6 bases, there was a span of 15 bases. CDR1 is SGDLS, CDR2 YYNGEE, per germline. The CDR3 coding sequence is TGTGCCAGCAGCGTTCGGGATTATGGCGCCAATGAGCAGTTCTTC. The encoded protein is CASSVRDYGANEQFF.

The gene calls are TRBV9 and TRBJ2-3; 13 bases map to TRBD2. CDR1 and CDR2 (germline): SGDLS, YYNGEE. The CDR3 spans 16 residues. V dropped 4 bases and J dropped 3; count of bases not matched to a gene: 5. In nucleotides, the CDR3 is TGTGCCAGCAGCACCACGACTAGCGGGGGGACAGATACGCAGTATTTT. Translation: CASSTTTSGGTDTQYF.

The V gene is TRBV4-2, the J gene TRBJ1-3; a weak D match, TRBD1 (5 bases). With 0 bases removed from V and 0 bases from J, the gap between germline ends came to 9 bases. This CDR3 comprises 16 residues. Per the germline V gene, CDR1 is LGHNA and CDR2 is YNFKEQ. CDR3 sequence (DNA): TGTGCCAGCAGCCAAGATCGGACACTCTCTGGAAACACCATATATTTT. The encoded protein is CASSQDRTLSGNTIYF.

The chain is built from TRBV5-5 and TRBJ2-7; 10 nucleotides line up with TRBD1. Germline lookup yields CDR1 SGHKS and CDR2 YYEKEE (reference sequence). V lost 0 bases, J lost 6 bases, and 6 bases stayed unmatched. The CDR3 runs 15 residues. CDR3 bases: TGTGCCAGCAGCTTGGCCAGGGACAGGGGCAGCGAGCAGTACTTC. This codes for CASSLARDRGSEQYF.

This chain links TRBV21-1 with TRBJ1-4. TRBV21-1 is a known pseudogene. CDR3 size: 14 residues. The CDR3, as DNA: TGTGCCAGCGGCCGGGGGGGGGCTAATGAAAAACTGTTTTTT. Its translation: CASGRGGANEKLFF.

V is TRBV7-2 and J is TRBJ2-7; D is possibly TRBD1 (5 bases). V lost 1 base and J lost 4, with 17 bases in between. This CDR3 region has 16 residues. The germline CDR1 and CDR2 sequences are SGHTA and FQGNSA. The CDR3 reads CASSLGPQAPPYEQYF. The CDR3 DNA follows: TGTGCCAGCAGCTTAGGGCCACAGGCACCTCCTTACGAGCAGTACTTC.

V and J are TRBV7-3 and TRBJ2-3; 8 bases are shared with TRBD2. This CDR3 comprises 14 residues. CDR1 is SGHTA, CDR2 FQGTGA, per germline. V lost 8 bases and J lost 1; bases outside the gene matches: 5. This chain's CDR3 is CASGSGGRTDTQYF. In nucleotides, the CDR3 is TGTGCCAGCGGATCGGGGGGGCGCACAGATACGCAGTATTTT.

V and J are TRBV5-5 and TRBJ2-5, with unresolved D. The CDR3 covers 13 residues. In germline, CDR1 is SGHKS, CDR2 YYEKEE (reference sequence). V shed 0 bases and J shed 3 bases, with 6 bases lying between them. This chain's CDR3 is CASSLVTKETQYF. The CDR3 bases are TGTGCCAGCAGCTTGGTAACTAAAGAGACCCAGTACTTC.

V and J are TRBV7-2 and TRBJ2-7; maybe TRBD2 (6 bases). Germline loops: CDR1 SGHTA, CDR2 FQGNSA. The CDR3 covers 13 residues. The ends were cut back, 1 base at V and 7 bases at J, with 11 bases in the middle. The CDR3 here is CASSLGRDLEQYF. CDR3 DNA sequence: TGTGCCAGCAGCTTAGGCCGGGACTTGGAGCAGTACTTC.

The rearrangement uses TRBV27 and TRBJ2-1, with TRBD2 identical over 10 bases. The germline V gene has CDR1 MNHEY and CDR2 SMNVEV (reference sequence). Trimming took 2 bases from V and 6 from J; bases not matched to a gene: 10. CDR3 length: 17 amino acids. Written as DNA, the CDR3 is TGTGCCAGCAGTTTAGGGAGAAGCGGGGGGGCCGGCAATGAGCAGTTCTTC. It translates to CASSLGRSGGAGNEQFF.

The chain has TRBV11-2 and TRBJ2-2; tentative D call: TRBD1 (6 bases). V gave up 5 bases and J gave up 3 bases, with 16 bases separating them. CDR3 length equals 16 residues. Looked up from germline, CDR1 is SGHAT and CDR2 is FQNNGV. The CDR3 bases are TGTGCCAGCAGCATCTACAGGGCCCCGGACACCGGGGAGCTGTTTTTT. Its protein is CASSIYRAPDTGELFF.

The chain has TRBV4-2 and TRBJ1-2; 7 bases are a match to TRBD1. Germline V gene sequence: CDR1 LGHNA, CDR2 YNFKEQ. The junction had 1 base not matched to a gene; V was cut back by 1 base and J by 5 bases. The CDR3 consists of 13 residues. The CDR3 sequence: CASSQGQGYGYTF. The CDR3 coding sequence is TGTGCCAGCAGCCAAGGACAGGGATATGGCTACACCTTC.